This is a list of T cell receptor beta chains from one sample in a study of blood T cell repertoires in COVID-19. Some clones are missing from TCRdb's copy, which holds only in-frame ones; the method was immunoSEQ multiplex PCR. The profile shows about 310,000 clones, around 89% of them singletons. The sequencing input was peripheral blood. These receptors all come from a woman aged 40 to 50 with COVID-19, enrolled during active disease. The CDR3 runs from the conserved cysteine through the conserved F or W. D genes are given only for firm matches. Clone size appears in some rows only: once, few, many, or a class for an expanded clone.

- | TRBD1 | TRBJ2-7 | 17 | TRBV10-3 | CAISDQIDGTGKMKQYF | TGTGCCATCAGTGATCAGATAGACGGGACAGGGAAAATGAAGCAGTACTTC
many | - | TRBJ2-1 | 13 | TRBV6-4 | CASSDSTNNEQFF | TGTGCCAGCAGTGACTCGACAAACAATGAGCAGTTCTTC
few | - | TRBJ2-7 | 12 | TRBV28 | CASSFSSYEQYF | TGTGCCAGCAGTTTTAGCTCCTACGAGCAGTACTTC
- | - | TRBJ2-1 | 18 | TRBV4-3 | CASSLARGNMGSYNEQFF | TGCGCCAGCAGCCTAGCGAGGGGGAATATGGGCTCCTACAATGAGCAGTTCTTC
- | - | TRBJ1-2 | 15 | TRBV5-4 | CASTPGQTLNYGYTF | TGTGCCAGCACCCCCGGACAGACTCTTAACTATGGCTACACCTTC
- | - | TRBJ1-5 | 13 | TRBV2 | CASTERGAWPQHF | TGTGCCAGCACTGAAAGGGGCGCCTGGCCCCAGCATTTT
- | TRBD1 | TRBJ1-5 | 16 | TRBV5-6 | CASSRSPGQGFQPQHF | TGTGCCAGCAGCCGTTCACCGGGACAGGGGTTTCAGCCCCAGCATTTT
- | - | TRBJ1-5 | 17 | TRBV7-2 | CASSLARPGKSNQPQHF | TGTGCCAGCAGCTTAGCACGGCCCGGGAAAAGCAATCAGCCCCAGCATTTT
- | TRBD2 | TRBJ2-3 | 15 | TRBV28 | CASSTTGLGSDTQYF | TGTGCCAGCAGTACCACTGGACTAGGGTCGGATACGCAGTATTTT
- | TRBD1 | TRBJ2-7 | 14 | TRBV10-3 | CAIRKTGAFPEQYF | TGTGCCATCAGGAAGACAGGGGCCTTCCCCGAGCAGTACTTC
- | - | TRBJ1-1 | 14 | TRBV19 | CASSIRGGNTEAFF | TGTGCCAGTAGTATTCGGGGGGGGAACACTGAAGCTTTCTTT
- | - | TRBJ2-7 | 19 | TRBV11-2 | CASSLRPFPTDSFSYEQYF | TGTGCCAGCAGCTTAAGGCCGTTCCCAACGGACAGCTTCTCCTACGAGCAGTACTTC
- | TRBD2 | TRBJ2-7 | 15 | TRBV4-1 | CASSDLAGITYEQYF | TGCGCCAGCAGCGATCTAGCGGGGATAACCTACGAGCAGTACTTC
- | TRBD1 | TRBJ2-1 | 15 | TRBV5-1 | CASSQLTGEYNEQFF | TGCGCCAGCAGCCAACTGACAGGGGAATACAATGAGCAGTTCTTC
once | TRBD2 | TRBJ2-1 | 15 | TRBV6-5 | CASSRTSGAYNEQFF | TGTGCCAGCAGTAGGACTAGCGGAGCCTACAATGAGCAGTTCTTC
- | - | TRBJ2-2 | 14 | TRBV19 | CASSSGSAGGELFF | TGTGCCAGTAGTTCGGGTAGCGCTGGCGGGGAGCTGTTTTTT
- | - | TRBJ1-1 | 14 | TRBV30 | CAWVEQGRNTEAFF | TGTGCCTGGGTGGAACAGGGAAGGAACACTGAAGCTTTCTTT
- | - | TRBJ2-7 | 12 | TRBV4-1 | CASSQGIDEQYF | TGCGCCAGCAGCCAAGGCATAGACGAGCAGTACTTC
- | - | TRBJ2-1 | 19 | TRBV9 | CASSVEGSGRLRSYNEQFF | TGTGCCAGCAGCGTAGAAGGTAGCGGTCGTTTACGGTCCTACAATGAGCAGTTCTTC
once | - | TRBJ1-6 | 13 | TRBV27 | CASSLFGEGPLHF | TGTGCCAGCAGTTTATTCGGTGAGGGACCCCTCCACTTT
- | TRBD1 | TRBJ2-3 | 14 | TRBV11-2 | CASSFRQGEDTQYF | TGTGCCAGCAGCTTCAGACAGGGAGAAGATACGCAGTATTTT
once | TRBD2 | TRBJ2-5 | 16 | TRBV28 | CASSSSSGEYQETQYF | TGTGCCAGCAGTTCGTCTAGCGGGGAGTACCAAGAGACCCAGTACTTC
- | - | TRBJ1-5 | 17 | TRBV5-8 | CASSLTGTLWGNQPQHF | TGTGCCAGCAGCTTGACCGGGACACTTTGGGGCAATCAGCCCCAGCATTTT
- | TRBD1 | TRBJ1-5 | 17 | TRBV4-3 | CASSPGTGRGQDQPQHF | TGCGCCAGCAGCCCGGGGACAGGGAGAGGGCAAGATCAGCCCCAGCATTTT
- | TRBD2 | TRBJ2-7 | 13 | TRBV19 | CASPSAGGYEQYF | TGTGCCAGTCCGTCTGCGGGAGGCTACGAGCAGTACTTC
- | TRBD1 | TRBJ1-2 | 15 | TRBV6-2/TRBV6-3 | CASRPTGQGNYGYTF | TGTGCCAGCAGGCCTACGGGACAGGGTAACTATGGCTACACCTTC
- | TRBD1 | TRBJ1-1 | 13 | TRBV2 | CASIMDRDTEAFF | TGTGCCAGCATTATGGACAGGGACACTGAAGCTTTCTTT
few | - | TRBJ2-1 | 14 | TRBV6-5 | CASSSNGQHNEQFF | TGTGCCAGCAGTTCCAACGGACAACACAATGAGCAGTTCTTC
- | - | TRBJ1-5 | 16 | TRBV7-9 | CASSLEGRKGNQPQHF | TGTGCCAGCAGCTTAGAGGGGAGGAAGGGCAATCAGCCCCAGCATTTT
- | - | TRBJ2-7 | 15 | TRBV10-3 | CAISESGAHSYEQYF | TGTGCCATCAGTGAGTCAGGGGCACATAGCTACGAGCAGTACTTC
- | TRBD1 | TRBJ2-1 | 13 | TRBV7-8 | CASSLTGANEQFF | TGTGCCAGCAGCTTAACAGGGGCCAATGAGCAGTTCTTC
- | - | TRBJ2-2 | 15 | TRBV7-2 | CASSLQLASTGELFF | TGTGCCAGCAGCTTGCAACTAGCTTCCACCGGGGAGCTGTTTTTT
- | - | TRBJ2-7 | 16 | TRBV5-6 | CASSLSAREIGYEQYF | TGTGCCAGCAGCTTGTCTGCCAGGGAAATAGGGTACGAGCAGTACTTC
- | TRBD2 | TRBJ2-7 | 13 | TRBV28 | CASIAGGLSEQYF | TGTGCCAGTATAGCGGGGGGATTGAGCGAGCAGTACTTC
- | - | TRBJ2-7 | 15 | TRBV27 | CASSLSSGSSYEQYF | TGTGCCAGCAGTTTATCTAGCGGATCCTCCTACGAGCAGTACTTC
- | - | TRBJ2-7 | 12 | TRBV3-1/TRBV3-2 | CASSQDIRKQYF | TGTGCCAGCAGCCAAGATATCAGGAAGCAGTACTTC
- | TRBD1 | TRBJ2-7 | 14 | TRBV7-3 | CASRLTGGIDEQYF | TGTGCCAGCAGGCTAACAGGGGGTATCGACGAGCAGTACTTC
- | TRBD1 | TRBJ2-7 | 14 | TRBV5-1 | CASSLAGTAYEQYF | TGCGCCAGCAGCTTGGCCGGGACAGCCTACGAGCAGTACTTC
- | - | TRBJ2-4 | 13 | TRBV6-5 | CASRNSPTGIQYF | TGTGCCAGCAGAAACTCCCCCACTGGCATTCAGTACTTC
- | - | TRBJ1-1 | 16 | TRBV11-2 | CASSLGPFLMNTEAFF | TGTGCCAGCAGCCTGGGGCCCTTTCTCATGAACACTGAAGCTTTCTTT
- | - | TRBJ2-7 | 11 | TRBV12-3/TRBV12-4 | CASSLSHEQYF | TGTGCCAGCAGTTTAAGCCACGAGCAGTACTTC
- | - | TRBJ2-1 | 16 | TRBV15 | CATSRETGLSVNEQFF | TGTGCCACCAGCAGAGAAACGGGACTCTCGGTAAATGAGCAGTTCTTC
- | - | TRBJ1-6 | 15 | TRBV27 | CASSLGSSYNSPLHF | TGTGCCAGCAGTTTAGGGAGCTCCTATAATTCACCCCTCCACTTT
- | TRBD1 | TRBJ1-6 | 15 | TRBV3-1/TRBV3-2 | CASSPRGNYNSPLHF | TGTGCCAGCAGTCCCAGGGGGAATTATAATTCACCCCTCCACTTT
- | TRBD2 | TRBJ2-5 | 13 | TRBV2 | CASNSGIGETQYF | TGTGCCAGCAATAGCGGGATTGGCGAGACCCAGTACTTC
- | - | TRBJ2-3 | 17 | TRBV5-5 | CASSSSYRRGNTDTQYF | TGTGCCAGCAGCTCCTCATATAGACGGGGGAACACAGATACGCAGTATTTT
- | - | TRBJ2-7 | 15 | TRBV28 | CASSPPGRGEYEQYF | TGTGCCAGCAGTCCCCCGGGCAGGGGAGAATACGAGCAGTACTTC
once | - | TRBJ2-7 | 12 | TRBV2 | CASREDVYEQYF | TGTGCCAGCAGGGAGGACGTCTACGAGCAGTACTTC
- | TRBD2 | TRBJ2-1 | 15 | TRBV7-2 | CASSLVQAGDNEQFF | TGTGCCAGCAGCTTAGTTCAAGCGGGAGACAATGAGCAGTTCTTC
few | - | TRBJ1-2 | 14 | TRBV7-2 | CASSRGSESYGYTF | TGTGCCAGCAGTCGTGGCAGTGAATCCTATGGCTACACCTTC
- | TRBD1 | TRBJ1-2 | 16 | TRBV25-1 | CASSDLGTATNYGYTF | TGTGCCAGCAGTGATCTTGGGACAGCGACTAACTATGGCTACACCTTC
- | TRBD1 | TRBJ1-2 | 13 | TRBV5-1 | CASSLGTEHGYTF | TGCGCCAGCAGCCTTGGGACAGAACATGGCTACACCTTC